This is a list of T cell receptor beta chains from one sample in a study of early T cells in non-severe SARS-CoV-2 infection. TCRdb ran MiXCR on the 5' RACE reads and lists one entry per CDR3 protein. The table shows about 66,000 distinct CDR3 sequences, with approximately 9.2% occurring only once. The source material was whole blood. The receptor source for this set is an adult who was a healthcare worker with PCR-confirmed SARS-CoV-2 infection or an uninfected control (not recorded which). CDR3s include the opening cysteine and the closing phenylalanine or tryptophan. The D gene is left open where the match is weak. Part of the rows lack a size; the others show once, few, many or a class for expanded clones.

d_call	j_call	clone_size	v_call	cdr3_aa	cdr3_nt
-	TRBJ2-5	few	TRBV9	CASSVGGEGTQETQYF	TGTGCCAGCAGCGTAGGAGGTGAAGGAACACAAGAGACCCAGTACTTC
-	TRBJ2-7	-	TRBV7-2	CASSKGQSYEQYF	TGTGCCAGCAGCAAGGGACAAAGCTACGAGCAGTACTTC
-	TRBJ2-5	-	TRBV20-1	CSALDGRQETQYF	TGCAGTGCTTTGGACGGGCGCCAAGAGACCCAGTACTTC
TRBD2	TRBJ2-1	many	TRBV20-1	CSAWDYRAGEQFF	TGCAGTGCTTGGGACTACCGGGCGGGTGAGCAGTTCTTC
-	TRBJ2-7	many	TRBV7-2	CASSLETAKWYF	TGTGCCAGCAGCTTAGAAACGGCAAAATGGTACTTC
-	TRBJ2-1	few	TRBV20-1	CSADRDYNEQFF	TGCAGTGCTGACCGGGACTACAATGAGCAGTTCTTC
-	TRBJ2-1	few	TRBV6-6	CASSYGRGGYNEQFF	TGTGCCAGCAGTTACGGAAGGGGAGGCTACAATGAGCAGTTCTTC
-	TRBJ2-5	few	TRBV20-1	CSARSRGSGGSLETQYF	TGCAGTGCTAGATCTCGAGGAAGTGGGGGATCATTAGAGACCCAGTACTTC
TRBD2	TRBJ2-7	-	TRBV7-7	CASSLSTSGSGEQYF	TGTGCCAGCAGCTTAAGCACTAGCGGGAGTGGCGAGCAGTACTTC
TRBD2	TRBJ2-1	few	TRBV4-3	CASSQNIGLAGDEQFF	TGCGCCAGCAGCCAGAACATTGGGCTAGCGGGGGATGAGCAGTTCTTC
TRBD1	TRBJ2-2	few	TRBV29-1	CSGGQWNTGELFF	TGCAGCGGGGGACAGTGGAACACCGGGGAGCTGTTTTTT
TRBD1	TRBJ1-1	few	TRBV20-1	CSARRGRDTEAFF	TGCAGTGCTAGGAGGGGGCGGGACACTGAAGCTTTCTTT
TRBD1	TRBJ2-7	medium-sized	TRBV20-1	CSAGTGSYEQYF	TGCAGTGCTGGGACAGGTTCCTACGAGCAGTACTTC
TRBD1	TRBJ2-6	-	TRBV15	CATSRDGDSSGANVLTF	TGTGCCACCAGCAGAGATGGGGACAGCTCTGGGGCCAACGTCCTGACTTTC
TRBD1	TRBJ2-7	few	TRBV4-3	CASSRRTGNYEQYF	TGCGCCAGCAGCCGACGGACAGGAAATTACGAGCAGTACTTC
-	TRBJ2-7	-	TRBV2	CASSYVYEQYF	TGTGCCAGCAGTTACGTCTACGAGCAGTACTTC
-	TRBJ1-1	once	TRBV5-6	CASSFISRNTEAFF	TGTGCCAGCAGCTTTATTTCAAGGAACACTGAAGCTTTCTTT
-	TRBJ2-7	few	TRBV6-7	CASSYTTPSYEQYF	TGTGCCAGCAGTTACACCACCCCCTCCTACGAGCAGTACTTC
TRBD2	TRBJ2-1	few	TRBV28	CASAPSGRNEQFF	TGTGCCAGCGCCCCCAGCGGGAGGAATGAGCAGTTCTTC
-	TRBJ2-5	few	TRBV25-1	CASSARQRGETQYF	TGTGCCAGCAGCGCTCGCCAACGGGGGGAGACCCAGTACTTC
-	TRBJ2-5	few	TRBV6-2/TRBV6-3	CATTPRLQETQYF	TGTGCCACCACTCCTAGGCTACAAGAGACCCAGTACTTC
TRBD2	TRBJ2-2	many	TRBV6-5	CASSLLAGGPGELFF	TGTGCCAGCAGCTTACTAGCGGGAGGGCCCGGGGAGCTGTTTTTT
-	TRBJ1-1	few	TRBV6-5	CASSYFRDTEAFF	TGTGCCAGCAGTTACTTTCGGGACACTGAAGCTTTCTTT
TRBD2	TRBJ2-5	few	TRBV28	CASRLSGKQTQYF	TGTGCCAGCAGGTTAAGCGGGAAGCAGACCCAGTACTTC
TRBD2	TRBJ2-3	-	TRBV7-9	CASSSTGGGADTQYF	TGTGCCAGCAGCTCCACGGGAGGGGGGGCAGATACGCAGTATTTT
TRBD2	TRBJ2-7	-	TRBV7-2	CASSLGNSGSGYEQYF	TGTGCCAGCAGCTTAGGGAATAGCGGGAGCGGGTACGAGCAGTACTTC
TRBD2	TRBJ2-5	few	TRBV3-1	CASSPGLAMPETQYF	TGTGCCAGCTCCCCGGGACTAGCGATGCCGGAGACCCAGTACTTC
-	TRBJ2-7	-	TRBV12-3/TRBV12-4	CASSWGVYEQYF	TGTGCCAGCAGTTGGGGCGTCTACGAGCAGTACTTC
-	TRBJ2-7	many	TRBV9	CASSVAGDTGYEQYF	TGTGCCAGCAGCGTAGCTGGGGACACCGGCTACGAGCAGTACTTC
-	TRBJ2-1	-	TRBV5-1	CASSLVGPVNNNEQFF	TGCGCCAGCAGCTTGGTAGGTCCAGTTAATAACAATGAGCAGTTCTTC
TRBD1	TRBJ2-1	many	TRBV6-6	CASSQPGQGFNEQFF	TGTGCCAGCAGCCAACCGGGACAGGGATTCAATGAGCAGTTCTTC
-	TRBJ1-1	-	TRBV7-8	CASSLSGMYTEAFF	TGTGCCAGCAGCTTATCGGGGATGTACACTGAAGCTTTCTTT
-	TRBJ2-5	few	TRBV7-2	CASSRGPFEETQYF	TGTGCCAGCAGCCGGGGCCCCTTCGAAGAGACCCAGTACTTC
TRBD2	TRBJ2-2	many	TRBV7-6	CASSLEVWVGLAANTGELFF	TGTGCCAGCAGCTTAGAAGTTTGGGTCGGACTAGCGGCGAACACCGGGGAGCTGTTTTTT
TRBD2	TRBJ2-7	few	TRBV12-3/TRBV12-4	CASSPPLAGGPREQYF	TGTGCCAGCAGTCCCCCTCTAGCGGGAGGGCCACGCGAGCAGTACTTC
-	TRBJ2-3	many	TRBV28	CASSLGAGRPDTQYF	TGTGCCAGCAGTTTGGGAGCGGGCCGGCCAGATACGCAGTATTTT
-	TRBJ1-5	many	TRBV20-1	CSAREGSPNQPQHF	TGCAGTGCTAGGGAGGGCAGTCCGAATCAGCCCCAGCATTTT
-	TRBJ2-7	few	TRBV29-1	CSVEESEYEQYF	TGCAGCGTTGAAGAATCAGAGTACGAGCAGTACTTC
-	TRBJ1-3	-	TRBV29-1	CSVGGENSGNTIYF	TGCAGCGTTGGGGGGGAAAACTCTGGAAACACCATATATTTT
-	TRBJ2-1	few	TRBV18	CASSPPWGQAFNEQFF	TGTGCCAGCTCACCACCTTGGGGACAAGCGTTTAATGAGCAGTTCTTC